This T cell receptor beta chain was recovered during a study of human thymus T cells (dated by TCRdb to about 2020). Study-level background: TCR alpha and beta repertoires from roughly eight infant thymus samples and a few related peripheral blood samples were characterized in the study. Donor ages ranged from roughly 6 to 250 days, and the cohort comprised about six male and a couple of female infants. General study outcomes and caveats: Highly overlapping thymic TCR repertoires among unrelated individuals were reported in the related research. Biased V and J gene segment usage appeared to be present in both thymic and peripheral blood repertoires. On average, thymus samples gave hundreds of thousands of unique TCRB clonotypes, whereas blood samples gave roughly 80,000.

The immunoSEQ multiplex PCR assay was used to amplify the TCRB and TCRAD loci from a standardized quantity of quality-controlled genomic DNA. The amplicons covered the V(D)J region and were long enough to include the CDR3 and to identify the V and J genes. The commercial immunoSEQ service was used to sequence amplicons on an Illumina platform. As for the original processing: Corrections for primer bias and sequencing errors followed previously described methods, while TCRAD and TCRB definitions were based on the IMGT database. Repertoires were analysed with immunoSEQ Analyzer 3.0 and VDJTools, covering basic statistics, V/J segment usage, diversity estimates, rarefaction and pairwise overlap. Diversity was estimated with Chao1, ChaoE, Efron-Thisted, Shannon and inverse Simpson indices, and also on datasets down-sampled to the smallest sample. Repertoire overlap was assessed by strict matching of CDR3 nucleotide sequence, V gene and J gene, and clustering was done by Jaccard-based multidimensional scaling. The immuneACCESS repertoire file appears here via TCRdb, limited to in-frame rearrangements. These files lack a portion of the clones; in checked studies, under half of the deficit traces to unresolved V genes, and the cause of the others is not known. V, J and clone size reflect that table, while D and trimming were determined from the DNA. The sample table contains under 95,000 clones; only one count was recorded for roughly 94% of them. The top ten hold around 0.034% of the sample.

A word on this clone: The clone's antigen remains unknown. No qualities accompany the bases; no much larger clone lies one base away.

The germline V gene sets CDR1 to LGHNA and CDR2 to YSLEER. Counted from cysteine to phenylalanine, this CDR3 has 16 amino acids. Only the CDR3 portion is preserved as DNA: 48 bases, with reading frame beginning at the first base. Trimming leaves V shorter by 0 bases and J shorter by 4 bases, with the junction holding 7 bases beyond the gene matches. Thymus tissue was collected as surgical resects that were removed during corrective cardiac surgery. Immunologically healthy infants undergoing open corrective cardiac surgery for congenital heart defects in Finland were used as donors. Thymocytes were mechanically released from the tissue and were stored as pellets of about 9.5-31 million cells at -70 degrees C. A QIAsymphony instrument was used to extract genomic DNA from the frozen cell pellets.

Specimen: thymus tissue. The chain is assembled from TRBV4-3 and TRBJ1-2; TRBD1 fits 8 bases in the junction. The clonotype was recovered from a girl under three years old with a congenital heart defect but otherwise immunologically healthy. The CDR3 region reads CASSQEQGDGGYGYTF. The DNA is TGCGCCAGCAGCCAAGAACAGGGGGATGGTGGCTATGGCTACACCTTC.